A single sample is the source of the 13 T cell receptor beta chains below, sequenced in a study of T-cell memory formation after mild COVID-19. TCRdb reanalysed the 5' RACE reads using MiXCR and keeps one entry per CDR3 protein. The sample holds 190,000 or so distinct CDR3 sequences, approximately 30% seen once. Sequences were obtained from PBMCs or a T cell subset sorted from them (not recorded which). Receptors were obtained from an adult woman who had mild COVID-19 (a few samples of this study predate the infection). Cell type and time point are not known.

This clonotype was recorded a few times. The gene calls are TRBV29-1 and TRBJ2-7; D not resolved. Germline V gene lookup returns CDR1 SQVTM and CDR2 ANQGSEA. The CDR3 has 13 residues. V was cut by 6 bases and J by 0 bases, with 12 bases left in between. CDR3 sequence (DNA): TGCAGCGTCCGGGCCCACAGCTCCTACGAGCAGTACTTC. Encoded protein: CSVRAHSSYEQYF.

This clonotype was seen a few times. The chain joins TRBV29-1 to TRBJ2-3; D perhaps matches TRBD2 (5 bases). Germline loops: CDR1 SQVTM, CDR2 ANQGSEA. CDR3 length equals 15 residues. Trimming shortened V by 7 bases and J by 4 bases, and 21 bases separated the two germline ends. This CDR3 reads CSACLRARSADTQYF. CDR3 DNA sequence: TGCAGCGCTTGTCTGAGGGCCAGGAGCGCAGATACGCAGTATTTT.

This clonotype came up a few times. The CDR3 DNA reads as TGTGCCAGCAGTGAAGCGCGGGGGGGCCGCTACGAGCAGTACTTC. This sequence encodes CASSEARGGRYEQYF. This chain uses TRBV6-1 with TRBJ2-7; 9 nucleotides align to TRBD2. Germline loops: CDR1 MNHNS, CDR2 SASEGT. V shed 0 bases and J 3 bases; nucleotides not matched to a gene: 3. This CDR3 spans 15 amino acids.

This clonotype was counted between two and nine times. The rearrangement links TRBV6-2 or TRBV6-3 to TRBJ2-6, with D tentatively TRBD1 or TRBD2 (5 bases each). There are 15 residues in the CDR3. V was pared by 2 bases and J by 2 bases, with 7 bases between. Germline loops: CDR1 MNHEY, CDR2 SVGEGT. DNA of the CDR3: TGTGCCAGCAGTTACGAGGGGACTGGGGCCAACGTCCTGACTTTC. Amino acids: CASSYEGTGANVLTF.

This clonotype showed up just a few times. The chain links TRBV12-3 or TRBV12-4 to TRBJ1-5; D is undetermined. The CDR3 has 18 amino acids. Trimming took 3 bases from V and 3 from J, leaving 21 bases between them. The CDR3 sequence is CASSFGIGDTDPNQPQHF. The CDR3, as DNA: TGTGCCAGCAGTTTCGGTATAGGCGATACGGATCCCAATCAGCCCCAGCATTTT.

The V gene is TRBV29-1, the J gene TRBJ2-3; no definite D call. Germline assignment: CDR1 SQVTM and CDR2 ANQGSEA. V dropped 6 bases and J dropped 1 base, with 8 bases sitting between them. This CDR3 has 12 amino acids. The CDR3 loop reads CSVEHRTDTQYF. CDR3 DNA: TGCAGCGTGGAACACCGCACAGATACGCAGTATTTT.

This clonotype was detected a few times. The chain combines TRBV6-5 with TRBJ1-1; TRBD1 might be the D (5 bases). Germline V gene sequence: CDR1 MNHEY, CDR2 SVGAGI. This CDR3 contains 17 residues. Between the trimmed V and J ends, which lost 4 bases and 1 base, there was a span of 19 bases. CDR3 region: CASSLIREVPRNTEAFF. CDR3 DNA sequence: TGTGCCAGCAGTTTGATCAGGGAGGTCCCTAGGAACACTGAAGCTTTCTTT.

This chain uses TRBV7-9 with TRBJ1-5; D is unresolved. Trimming left V 5 bases short and J 9 bases short, with 17 bases between. CDR1 is SEHNR and CDR2 is FQNEAQ in the germline V gene (reference sequence). CDR3 length: 14 residues. The CDR3: CASSADGEFRPQHF. The CDR3 DNA sequence: TGTGCCAGCAGCGCGGACGGGGAATTTCGGCCCCAGCATTTT.

The chain is built from TRBV12-5 and TRBJ1-5, with D unclear. CDR1 and CDR2 (germline): LGHNT, FRNRAP. Trimming took off 7 bases at V and 3 bases at J, with 10 bases between the two ends. The CDR3 consists of 13 residues. The CDR3 DNA is TGTGCTAGTGCCTTAGGCACCAATCAGCCCCAGCATTTT. It codes for CASALGTNQPQHF.

This clonotype was seen a few times. J is TRBJ2-4 and V is TRBV7-2, with D possibly TRBD2 on 6 matching bases. V dropped 1 base and J dropped 7 bases, with 11 bases sitting between them. The CDR3 runs 14 residues. The germline V gene has CDR1 SGHTA and CDR2 FQGNSA. Written as DNA, the CDR3 is TGTGCCAGCAGCTTAGGGGGCGGGGATAACATTCAGTACTTC. This gives the protein CASSLGGGDNIQYF.

This clonotype was counted a few times. The chain is built from TRBV29-1 and TRBJ2-5; TRBD1 agrees at 7 bases. J was trimmed by 4 bases and V by 4 bases; bases with no gene match: 3. This CDR3 region has 12 residues. Per the germline V gene, CDR1 is SQVTM and CDR2 is ANQGSEA. In DNA form, the CDR3 reads TGCAGCGTTGCACAGGGGAGAGAGACCCAGTACTTC. Encoded protein: CSVAQGRETQYF.

This clonotype was observed once. The gene calls are TRBV9 and TRBJ2-1, with TRBD1 matching 11 bases. This CDR3 is 24 amino acids long. Trimming removed 4 bases from V and 2 bases from J; junction bases left unmatched: 29. CDR1 SGDLS and CDR2 YYNGEE come from the germline V gene. Here the CDR3 reads CASSPALGVLGTGGRKVPYNEQFF. DNA for the CDR3: TGTGCCAGCAGCCCGGCCCTCGGGGTTTTGGGGACAGGGGGTAGGAAGGTCCCCTACAATGAGCAGTTCTTC.

The DNA of the CDR3 is TGTGCCAGCAGCCACGCTGCGACAGACGAGCAGTACTTC. Translated: CASSHAATDEQYF. The V call is TRBV7-9, the J call TRBJ2-7; a possible D gene is TRBD1 (5 bases). The CDR3 covers 13 residues. Germline CDR1 reads SEHNR; CDR2 reads FQNEAQ (reference sequence). V was clipped by 5 bases and J by 5 bases, with 13 bases between them.